This TCR beta chain originates from a study of radiation and T cells in renal cell carcinoma. Sample time point: blood 4 weeks post-SBRT, at nephrectomy. Treatment noted: 15 Gy SBRT to primary tumor, nephrectomy 4 weeks later. Nephrectomy followed 15 Gy stereotactic body radiation by 4 weeks. The study, taken as a whole, reports: Without pretreatment biopsies, baseline tumor clonotype presence was undetermined. In blood, top tumor clones expanded by 2 weeks, shrinking by 4.

Using immunoSEQ multiplex PCR, the repertoire was profiled, and TCRdb retains in-frame clones only, with some absent. Among about 170,000 clones, about 85% were seen once, and the ten largest hold about 11%. Points on this clone: Its antigen is undetermined.

This clonotype was obtained from a woman in her fifties or sixties with renal cell carcinoma. Sequenced material: blood, taken from a patient whose treatment included radiotherapy and nephrectomy.

CDR3 amino acids: CASSYFEGSGGYTF. The CDR3 DNA reads TGTGCCAGCAGTTACTTTGAGGGTTCAGGAGGCTACACCTTC. This rearrangement joins TRBV6-5 to TRBJ1-2; no definite D call. Per germline, CDR1 MNHEY and CDR2 SVGAGI. V dropped 1 base and J dropped 8 bases, with 14 bases sitting between them. The CDR3 is made up of 14 amino acids.